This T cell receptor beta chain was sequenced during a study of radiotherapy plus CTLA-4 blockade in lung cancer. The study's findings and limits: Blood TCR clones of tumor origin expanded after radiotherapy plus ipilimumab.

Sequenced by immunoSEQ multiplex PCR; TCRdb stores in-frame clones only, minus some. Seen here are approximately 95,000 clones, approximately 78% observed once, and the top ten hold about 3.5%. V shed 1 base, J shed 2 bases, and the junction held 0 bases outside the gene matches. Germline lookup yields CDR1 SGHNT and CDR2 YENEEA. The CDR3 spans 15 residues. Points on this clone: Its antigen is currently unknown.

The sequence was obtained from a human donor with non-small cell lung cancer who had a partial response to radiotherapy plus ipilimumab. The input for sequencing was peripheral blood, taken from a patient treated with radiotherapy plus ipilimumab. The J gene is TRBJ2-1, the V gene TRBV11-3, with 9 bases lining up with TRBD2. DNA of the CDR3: TGTGCCAGCAGCTTAGGCGGGAGGGCCTACAATGAGCAGTTCTTC. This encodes CASSLGGRAYNEQFF.